The 9 T cell receptor beta chains below all came from one sample that was sequenced in a study of blood T cell repertoires in COVID-19. Produced via immunoSEQ multiplex PCR; TCRdb's table is partial and in-frame only. The table includes around 220,000 clones, roughly 87% detected once. The material sequenced was PBMCs or T cells enriched from blood (not recorded which). Receptors originate from a woman in her thirties with acute COVID-19.

V is TRBV30 and J is TRBJ1-4; TRBD1 agrees at 7 bases. This CDR3 comprises 14 residues. J was trimmed by 8 bases and V by 2 bases; bases with no gene match: 8. CDR1 and CDR2 (germline): GTSNPN, SVGIG (reference sequence). DNA for the CDR3: TGTGCCTGGAGTCGAACAGGGGTTTGGGAAAAACTGTTTTTT. This encodes CAWSRTGVWEKLFF.

The chain combines TRBV28 with TRBJ2-3, with TRBD2 matching over 10 bases. Germline CDR1 reads MDHEN; CDR2 reads SYDVKM. With V trimmed by 3 bases and J by 3 bases, 3 bases remained unmatched. The CDR3 extends over 15 amino acids. The CDR3 DNA is TGTGCCAGCAGTTTCGTTAGCGGGAGGACAGATACGCAGTATTTT. It specifies CASSFVSGRTDTQYF.

This clone has only a few counts. This chain uses TRBV28 with TRBJ1-1; 7 bases are a match to TRBD1. This CDR3 is built from 11 residues. The V segment lost 4 bases and the J segment 10 bases; nucleotides outside the gene matches: 3. Germline CDR1 reads MDHEN; CDR2 reads SYDVKM. CDR3 DNA: TGTGCCAGCAGTTGGGACAGAAGAGCTTTCTTT. It is translated as CASSWDRRAFF.

The chain recombines TRBV10-1 with TRBJ1-5, with 7 positions matching TRBD1. Germline V gives CDR1 WNHNN, CDR2 SYGVQD (reference sequence). This CDR3 spans 13 amino acids. V gave up 11 bases and J gave up 5 bases; unmatched junction bases: 9. DNA of the CDR3: TGCGCCCCAAGCAGGGGGATGGATCAGCCCCAGCATTTT. Its translation is CAPSRGMDQPQHF.

This clone was detected a few times. The rearrangement joins TRBV11-2 to TRBJ2-7, with TRBD1 matching over 11 bases. In germline, CDR1 is SGHAT, CDR2 FQNNGV. V shed 5 bases and J 3 bases; nucleotides not matched to a gene: 6. This CDR3 region has 15 residues. CDR3 protein: CASSPGQGAVYEQYF. The DNA of the CDR3 is TGTGCCAGCAGCCCCGGACAGGGGGCTGTCTACGAGCAGTACTTC.

This clone was recorded once. The chain recombines TRBV19 with TRBJ2-1, with 8 nucleotides matching TRBD1. CDR1 and CDR2 from the germline V gene are LNHDA and SQIVND (reference sequence). This CDR3 has 19 residues. J was trimmed by 6 bases and V by 5 bases; bases with no gene match: 21. CDR3 sequence reads: CASSASLPVRTGMGNEQFF. DNA of the CDR3: TGTGCCAGTAGTGCATCCCTTCCTGTCCGGACAGGGATGGGCAATGAGCAGTTCTTC.

V and J are TRBV14 and TRBJ1-4; D might be TRBD1 (6 bases). The length of the CDR3 is 15 residues. Germline V gives CDR1 SGHDN, CDR2 FVKESK. Deletions cut 3 bases from V and 10 bases from J, with 18 bases between. The CDR3 sequence: CASSHPGVSSRKLFF. The CDR3 nucleotides are TGTGCCAGCAGCCACCCAGGGGTTTCGTCGAGAAAACTGTTTTTT.

The chain recombines TRBV2 with TRBJ1-2; D not certain. Germline V CDR1 and CDR2: SNHLY, FYNNEI. The CDR3 extends over 13 amino acids. V dropped 3 bases and J dropped 0 bases, with 5 bases sitting between them. The CDR3 sequence is CASSDRSNYGYTF. The CDR3 DNA is TGTGCCAGCAGTGACAGGTCTAACTATGGCTACACCTTC.

The chain has TRBV27 and TRBJ2-7; TRBD2 agrees at 8 bases. CDR3 size: 15 residues. The V segment lost 6 bases and the J segment 5 bases; nucleotides outside the gene matches: 12. CDR1 and CDR2 (germline): MNHEY, SMNVEV (reference sequence). CDR3 bases: TGTGCCAGCAGGCGCAATAGCGGGACAACCCACGAGCAGTACTTC. The encoded protein is CASRRNSGTTHEQYF.